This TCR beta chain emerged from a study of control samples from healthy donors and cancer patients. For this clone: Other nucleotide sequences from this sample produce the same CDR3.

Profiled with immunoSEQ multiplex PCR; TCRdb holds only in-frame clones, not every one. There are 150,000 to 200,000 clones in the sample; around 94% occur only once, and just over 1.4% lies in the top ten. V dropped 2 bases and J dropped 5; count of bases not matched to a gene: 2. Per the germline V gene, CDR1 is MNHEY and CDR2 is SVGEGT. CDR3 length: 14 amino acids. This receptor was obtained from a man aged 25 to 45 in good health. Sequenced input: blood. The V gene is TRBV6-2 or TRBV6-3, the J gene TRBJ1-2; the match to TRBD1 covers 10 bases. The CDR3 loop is CASSYRGQGYGYTF. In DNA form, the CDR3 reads TGTGCCAGCAGTTACCGGGGACAGGGGTATGGCTACACCTTC.